The 7 T cell receptor beta chains given below trace back to one sample, sequenced in a study of T cell repertoires in cytomegalovirus infection. TCRdb re-derived calls from the reads in MiXCR, one entry per CDR3 protein. This sample has roughly 600,000 distinct CDR3 sequences; roughly 24% occur once, and the top ten carry roughly 8%. Sequencing was performed on CD8+ T cells from PBMCs. Receptors were obtained from a human donor in good health (CMV status not recorded). Some clones in this sample may be carry-over from other donors' samples.

Concerning this clonotype: A much bigger clone sits one base away, suggesting this may be a read error. This chain joins TRBV28 and TRBJ1-5, with TRBD1 as a possible D gene (5 bases). Germline V gene lookup returns CDR1 MDHEN and CDR2 SYDVKM. The CDR3 length is 15 residues. Trimming took off 10 bases at V and 7 bases at J, with 23 bases between the two ends. The CDR3 region is CANSPVSERGQPQHF. The DNA of the CDR3 is TGTGCCAACAGCCCCGTTTCGGAGCGGGGGCAGCCCCAGCATTTT.

This clonotype has a handful of counts. This sequence joins TRBV7-8 and TRBJ2-7; D unresolved. Germline CDR1 SGHVS, CDR2 FQNEAQ. Trimming took 3 bases from V and 2 from J, leaving 11 bases between them. This CDR3 region has 14 residues. CDR3 coding DNA: TGTGCCAGCAGCTTGCTGGACGGCGCCTACGAGCAGTACGTC. Translated, it gives CASSLLDGAYEQYV.

This clonotype occurred a few times. The chain is built from TRBV7-9 and TRBJ2-4; 11 bases align to TRBD2. The germline V gene encodes CDR1 SEHNR and CDR2 FQNEAQ (reference sequence). This CDR3 has 15 amino acids. V was pared by 5 bases and J by 5 bases, with 5 bases of the junction left unmatched. CDR3 sequence (DNA): TGTGCCAGCAGCCGTAGCGGGGGGGCCGAAAACATTCAGTACTTC. Residues: CASSRSGGAENIQYF.

CDR3 amino acids: CASSQGTRVDEQYF. The CDR3 DNA is TGTGCCAGCAGCCAGGGGACTAGAGTCGACGAGCAGTACTTC. V and J are TRBV4-2 and TRBJ2-7; 8 bases agree with TRBD2. Germline V gives CDR1 LGHNA, CDR2 YNFKEQ. Unmatched junction bases numbered 6, after V lost 3 bases and J lost 5 bases. The CDR3 loop spans 14 amino acids.

A remark on this clonotype: A much larger clone lies a single base off, so this may be a read error. This rearrangement joins TRBV12-3 or TRBV12-4 to TRBJ1-2; TRBD1 is a possible D gene (6 bases). Trimming stripped 6 bases from V and 0 bases from J, with 20 bases between. The CDR3 spans 17 residues. DNA of the CDR3: TGTGCCAGCAGCAAGAATTCCGGGGGGGCTTCTAACTATGGCTACACCTTC. Its protein is CASSKNSGGASNYGYTF.

Comment on this clonotype: This could be a read error, since a much larger clone is one nucleotide away. CDR3: CASSLRGTDTFPFPSGANVLTF. In DNA form, the CDR3 reads TGTGCCAGCAGCTTACGCGGGACAGACACTTTCCCCTTTCCCTCTGGGGCCAACGTCCTGACTTTC. The gene calls are TRBV7-2 and TRBJ2-6; tentatively, D is TRBD1 (7 bases). Trimming shortened V by 2 bases and J by 0 bases, and 26 bases separated the two germline ends. CDR3 length: 22 residues. Per the germline V gene, CDR1 is SGHTA and CDR2 is FQGNSA.

This rearrangement joins TRBV29-1 to TRBJ2-7; D is possibly TRBD2 (6 bases). This CDR3 is built from 12 residues. Germline assignment: CDR1 SQVTM and CDR2 ANQGSEA. V gave up 0 bases and J gave up 5 bases, with 8 bases separating them. CDR3 DNA: TGCAGCGTTGAAGACGGGGAGGACGAGCAGTACTTC. This encodes CSVEDGEDEQYF.